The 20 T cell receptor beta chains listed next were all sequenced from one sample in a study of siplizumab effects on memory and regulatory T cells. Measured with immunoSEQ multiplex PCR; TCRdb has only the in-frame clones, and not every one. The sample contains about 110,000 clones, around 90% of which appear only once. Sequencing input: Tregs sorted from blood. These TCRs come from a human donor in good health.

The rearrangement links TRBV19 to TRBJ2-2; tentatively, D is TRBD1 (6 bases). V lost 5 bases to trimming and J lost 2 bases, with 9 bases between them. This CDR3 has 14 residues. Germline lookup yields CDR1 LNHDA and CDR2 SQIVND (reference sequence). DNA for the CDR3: TGTGCCAGTAGTCGGGACACCAACACCGGGGAGCTGTTTTTT. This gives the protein CASSRDTNTGELFF.

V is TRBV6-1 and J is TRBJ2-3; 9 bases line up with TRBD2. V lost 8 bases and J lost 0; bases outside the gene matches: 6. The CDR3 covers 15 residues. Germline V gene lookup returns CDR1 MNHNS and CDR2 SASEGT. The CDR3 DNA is TGTGCCAGCCATGAGCGGGGGGTTAGCACAGATACGCAGTATTTT. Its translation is CASHERGVSTDTQYF.

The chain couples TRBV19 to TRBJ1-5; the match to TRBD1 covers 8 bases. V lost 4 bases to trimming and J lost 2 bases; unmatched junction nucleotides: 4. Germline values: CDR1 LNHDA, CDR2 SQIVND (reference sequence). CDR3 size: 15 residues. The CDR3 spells CASSTIQGGNQPQHF. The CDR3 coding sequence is TGTGCCAGTAGTACAATACAGGGGGGCAATCAGCCCCAGCATTTT.

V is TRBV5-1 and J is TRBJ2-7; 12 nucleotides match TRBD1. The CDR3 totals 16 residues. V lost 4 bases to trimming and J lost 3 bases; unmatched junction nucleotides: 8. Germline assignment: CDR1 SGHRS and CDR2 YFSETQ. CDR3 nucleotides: TGCGCCAGCAGCCCGGGTGGGACAGGGGGCCACTACGAGCAGTACTTC. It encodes CASSPGGTGGHYEQYF.

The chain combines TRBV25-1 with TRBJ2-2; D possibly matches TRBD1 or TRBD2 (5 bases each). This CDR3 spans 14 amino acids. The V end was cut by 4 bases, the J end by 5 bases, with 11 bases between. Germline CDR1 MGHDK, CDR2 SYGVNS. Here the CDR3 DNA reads TGTGCCAGCAGTGGGGACGGCCCAACCGGGGAGCTGTTTTTT. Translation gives CASSGDGPTGELFF.

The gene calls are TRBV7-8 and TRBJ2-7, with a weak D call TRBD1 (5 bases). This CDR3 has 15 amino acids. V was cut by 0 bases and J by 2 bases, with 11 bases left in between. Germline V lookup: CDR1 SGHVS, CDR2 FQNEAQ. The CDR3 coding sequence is TGTGCCAGCAGCTTAGCGCCTTCGACAGCCTACGAGCAGTACTTC. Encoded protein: CASSLAPSTAYEQYF. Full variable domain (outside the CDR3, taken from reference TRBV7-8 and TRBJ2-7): GAGVSQSPRYKVAKRGQDVALRCDPISGHVSLFWYQQALGQGPEFLTYFQNEAQLDKSGLPSDRFFAERPEGSVSTLKIQRTQQEDSAVYLCASSLAPSTAYEQYFGPGTRLTVT.

The CDR3 sequence: CASSFDRANEQFF. In DNA, the CDR3 is TGTGCCAGCAGCTTCGACAGGGCCAATGAGCAGTTCTTC. The chain links TRBV7-2 to TRBJ2-1; 7 bases line up with TRBD1. J gave up 6 bases and V 3 bases, and 2 bases lay outside the gene matches. Germline CDR1 SGHTA, CDR2 FQGNSA. The CDR3 is made up of 13 amino acids.

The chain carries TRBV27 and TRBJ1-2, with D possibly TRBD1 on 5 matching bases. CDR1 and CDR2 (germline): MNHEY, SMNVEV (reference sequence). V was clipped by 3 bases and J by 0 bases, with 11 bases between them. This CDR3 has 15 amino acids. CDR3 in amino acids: CASSFSGPANYGYTF. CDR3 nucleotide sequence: TGTGCCAGCAGTTTCTCGGGACCCGCTAACTATGGCTACACCTTC.

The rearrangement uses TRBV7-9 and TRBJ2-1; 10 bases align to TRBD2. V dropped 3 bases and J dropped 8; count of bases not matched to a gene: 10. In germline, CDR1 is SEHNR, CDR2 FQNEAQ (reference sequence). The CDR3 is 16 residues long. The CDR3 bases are TGTGCCAGCAGCTTGCGGGGGGCTAGCGGGAGTGATGAGCAGTTCTTC. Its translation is CASSLRGASGSDEQFF.

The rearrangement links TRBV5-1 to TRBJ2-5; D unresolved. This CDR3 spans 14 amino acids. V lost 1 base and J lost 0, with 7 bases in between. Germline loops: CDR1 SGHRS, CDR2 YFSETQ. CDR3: CASSLLSYQETQYF. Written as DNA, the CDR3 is TGCGCCAGCAGCTTGCTTTCATACCAAGAGACCCAGTACTTC.

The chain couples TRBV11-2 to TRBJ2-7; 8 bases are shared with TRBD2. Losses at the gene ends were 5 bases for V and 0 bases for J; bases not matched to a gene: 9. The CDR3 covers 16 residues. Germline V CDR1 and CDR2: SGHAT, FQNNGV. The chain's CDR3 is CASSPIAGWSSYEQYF. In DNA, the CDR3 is TGTGCCAGCAGCCCGATAGCGGGGTGGAGCTCCTACGAGCAGTACTTC.

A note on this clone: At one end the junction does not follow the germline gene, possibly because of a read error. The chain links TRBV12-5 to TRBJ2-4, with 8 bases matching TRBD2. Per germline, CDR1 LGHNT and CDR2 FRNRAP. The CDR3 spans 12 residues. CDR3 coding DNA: TGTGCTAGTGCCCTCTCGGGGGGGGGCCTTAACTTC. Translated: CASALSGGGLNF.

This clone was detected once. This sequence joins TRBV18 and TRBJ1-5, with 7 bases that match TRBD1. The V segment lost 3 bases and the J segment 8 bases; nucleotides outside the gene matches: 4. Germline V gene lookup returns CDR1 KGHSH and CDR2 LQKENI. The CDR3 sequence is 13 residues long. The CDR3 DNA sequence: TGTGCCAGCTCACCGACAGGGATCGAGCCCCAGCATTTT. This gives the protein CASSPTGIEPQHF. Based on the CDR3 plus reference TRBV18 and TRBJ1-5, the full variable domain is NAGVMQNPRHLVRRRGQEARLRCSPMKGHSHVYWYRQLPEEGLKFMVYLQKENIIDESGMPKERFSAEFPKEGPSILRIQQVVRGDSAAYFCASSPTGIEPQHFGDGTRLSIL.

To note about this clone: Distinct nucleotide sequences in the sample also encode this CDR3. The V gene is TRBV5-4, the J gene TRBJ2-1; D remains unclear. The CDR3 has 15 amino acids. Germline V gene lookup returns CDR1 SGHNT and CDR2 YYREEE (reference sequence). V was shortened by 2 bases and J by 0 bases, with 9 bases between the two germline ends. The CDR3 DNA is TGTGCCAGCAGCTTTTCCAGAGGCTCCTACAATGAGCAGTTCTTC. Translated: CASSFSRGSYNEQFF.

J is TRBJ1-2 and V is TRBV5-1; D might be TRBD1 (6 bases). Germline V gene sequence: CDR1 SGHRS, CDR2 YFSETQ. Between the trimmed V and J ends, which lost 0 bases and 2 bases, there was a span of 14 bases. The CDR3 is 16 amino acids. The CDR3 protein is CASSLADAGANYGYTF. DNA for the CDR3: TGCGCCAGCAGCTTGGCCGACGCAGGGGCGAACTATGGCTACACCTTC.

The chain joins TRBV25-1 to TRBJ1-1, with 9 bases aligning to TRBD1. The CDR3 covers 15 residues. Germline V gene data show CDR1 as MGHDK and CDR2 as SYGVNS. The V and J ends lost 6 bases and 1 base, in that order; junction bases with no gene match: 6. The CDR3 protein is CASRTDRGWNTEAFF. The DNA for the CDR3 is TGTGCCAGCAGGACCGACAGGGGGTGGAACACTGAAGCTTTCTTT.

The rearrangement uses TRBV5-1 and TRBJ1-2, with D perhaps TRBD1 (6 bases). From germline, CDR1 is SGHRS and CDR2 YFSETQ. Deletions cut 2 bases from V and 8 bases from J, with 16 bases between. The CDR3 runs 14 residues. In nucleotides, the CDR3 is TGCGCCAGCAGCTTAGCAGGGGAGTCGGCCGGCTACACCTTC. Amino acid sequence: CASSLAGESAGYTF.

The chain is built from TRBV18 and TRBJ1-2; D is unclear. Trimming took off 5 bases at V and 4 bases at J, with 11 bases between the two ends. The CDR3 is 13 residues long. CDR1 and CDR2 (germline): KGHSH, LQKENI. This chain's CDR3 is CASSAVVGYGYTF. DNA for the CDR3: TGTGCCAGCTCAGCCGTAGTAGGCTATGGCTACACCTTC.

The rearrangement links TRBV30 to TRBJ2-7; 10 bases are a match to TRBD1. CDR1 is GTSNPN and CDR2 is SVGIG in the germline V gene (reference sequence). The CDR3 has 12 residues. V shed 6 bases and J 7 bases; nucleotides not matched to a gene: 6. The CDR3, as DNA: TGTGCCTGCAGACAGGGGGCTAGAGAGCAGTACTTC. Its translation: CACRQGAREQYF. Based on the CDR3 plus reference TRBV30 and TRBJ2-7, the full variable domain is SQTIHQWPATLVQPVGSPLSLECTVEGTSNPNLYWYRQAAGRGLQLLFYSVGIGQISSEVPQNLSASRPQDRQFILSSKKLLLSDSGFYLCACRQGAREQYFGPGTRLTVT.

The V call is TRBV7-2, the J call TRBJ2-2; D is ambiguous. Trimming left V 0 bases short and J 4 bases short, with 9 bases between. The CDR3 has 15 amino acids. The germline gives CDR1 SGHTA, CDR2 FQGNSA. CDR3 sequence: CASSLAGLTTGELFF. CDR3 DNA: TGTGCCAGCAGCTTAGCGGGCTTGACCACCGGGGAGCTGTTTTTT.